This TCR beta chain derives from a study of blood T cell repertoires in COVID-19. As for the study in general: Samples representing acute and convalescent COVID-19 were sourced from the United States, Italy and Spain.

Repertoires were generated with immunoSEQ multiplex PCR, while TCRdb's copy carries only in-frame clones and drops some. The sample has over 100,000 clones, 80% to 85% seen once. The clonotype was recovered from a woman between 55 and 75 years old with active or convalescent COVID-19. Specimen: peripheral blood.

This CDR3 reads CASSQDSTSGTDTQYF. CDR3 nucleotides: TGTGCCAGCAGCCAAGATAGTACTAGCGGCACAGATACGCAGTATTTT. This sequence joins TRBV4-2 and TRBJ2-3, with 7 bases aligning to TRBD2. The CDR3 length is 16 residues. Per germline, CDR1 LGHNA and CDR2 YNFKEQ. Trimming cost V 0 bases and J 1 base; bases outside gene matches: 4.